This entry features one TCR beta chain sequence. Its antigen is as yet unknown. This sample was taken from a study of identical twins. Trimming pared 6 bases from V and 3 bases from J, leaving 14 bases between. The CDR3 is made up of 14 amino acids. The germline gives CDR1 LGHNT, CDR2 FRNRAP. Study-level findings and limits: Analyses based on zero insertions could be partly confounded by invariant MAIT and iNKT cells.

TCRdb re-analysed the 5' RACE reads in MiXCR, keeping a single row per CDR3 protein. This sample has 600,000 to 850,000 distinct CDR3 sequences, with 18% found just once. These data also featured in a second study, about T cells expressing NK-cell markers.

The chain recombines TRBV12-5 with TRBJ2-5; D call uncertain. Sequenced sample: PBMCs. This clonotype was sampled from a young woman in good health. The CDR3 reads CASGLGSIEETQYF. The CDR3 nucleotides read TGTGCTAGTGGCCTTGGGTCAATCGAAGAGACCCAGTACTTC.